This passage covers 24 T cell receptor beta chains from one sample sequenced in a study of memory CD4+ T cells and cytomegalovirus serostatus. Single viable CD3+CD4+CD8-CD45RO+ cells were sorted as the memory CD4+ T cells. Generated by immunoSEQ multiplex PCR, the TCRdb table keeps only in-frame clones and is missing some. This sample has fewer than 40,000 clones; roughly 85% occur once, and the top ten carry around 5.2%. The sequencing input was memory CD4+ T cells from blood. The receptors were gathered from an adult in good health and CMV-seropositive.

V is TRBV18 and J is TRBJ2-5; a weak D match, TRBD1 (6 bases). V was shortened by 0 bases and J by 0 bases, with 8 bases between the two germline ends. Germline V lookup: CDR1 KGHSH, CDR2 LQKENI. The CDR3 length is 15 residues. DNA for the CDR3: TGTGCCAGCTCACCACCGGGACAACACCAAGAGACCCAGTACTTC. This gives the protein CASSPPGQHQETQYF.

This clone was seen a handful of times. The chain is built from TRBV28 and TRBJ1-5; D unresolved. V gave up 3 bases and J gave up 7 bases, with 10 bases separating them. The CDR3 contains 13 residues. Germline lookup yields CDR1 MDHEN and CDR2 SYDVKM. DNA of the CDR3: TGTGCCAGCAGTTTCGCGTTGGGGCAGCCCCAGCATTTT. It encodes CASSFALGQPQHF.

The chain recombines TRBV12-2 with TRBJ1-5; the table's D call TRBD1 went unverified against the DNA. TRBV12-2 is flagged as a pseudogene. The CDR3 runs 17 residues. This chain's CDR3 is CASRLARGQGEHQPQHF. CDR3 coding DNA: TGTGCAAGTCGCTTAGCGCGAGGACAGGGAGAACATCAGCCCCAGCATTTT.

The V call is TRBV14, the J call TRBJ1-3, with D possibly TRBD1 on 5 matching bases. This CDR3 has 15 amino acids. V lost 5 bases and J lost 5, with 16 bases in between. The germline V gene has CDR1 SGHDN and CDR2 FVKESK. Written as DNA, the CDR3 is TGTGCCAGCAGCAACTCCGGGGCCGGGAGAAACACCATATATTTT. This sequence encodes CASSNSGAGRNTIYF.

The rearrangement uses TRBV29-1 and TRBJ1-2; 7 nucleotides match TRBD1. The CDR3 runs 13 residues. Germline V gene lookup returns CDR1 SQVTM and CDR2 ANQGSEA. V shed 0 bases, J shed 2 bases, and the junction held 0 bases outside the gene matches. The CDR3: CSVEEQGNYGYTF. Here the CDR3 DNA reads TGCAGCGTTGAAGAACAGGGGAACTATGGCTACACCTTC.

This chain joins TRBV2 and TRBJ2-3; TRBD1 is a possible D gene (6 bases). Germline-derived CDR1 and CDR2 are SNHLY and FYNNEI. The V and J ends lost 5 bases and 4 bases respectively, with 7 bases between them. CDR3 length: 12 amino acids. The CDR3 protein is CASSWGPDTQYF. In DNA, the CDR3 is TGTGCCAGCAGTTGGGGGCCAGATACGCAGTATTTT.

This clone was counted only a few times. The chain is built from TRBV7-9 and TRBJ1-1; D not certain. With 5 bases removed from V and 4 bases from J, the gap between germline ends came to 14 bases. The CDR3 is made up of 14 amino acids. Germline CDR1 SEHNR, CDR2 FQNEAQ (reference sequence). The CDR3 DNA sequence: TGTGCCAGCAGCCCCTTAGGGCTCGGCACTGAAGCTTTCTTT. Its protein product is CASSPLGLGTEAFF.

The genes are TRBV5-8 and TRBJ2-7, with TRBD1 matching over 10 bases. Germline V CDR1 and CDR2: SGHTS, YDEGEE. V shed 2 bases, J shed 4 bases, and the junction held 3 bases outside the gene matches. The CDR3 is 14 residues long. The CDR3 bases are TGTGCCAGCAGCTTCGGACAGGGGGAATACGAGCAGTACTTC. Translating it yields CASSFGQGEYEQYF.

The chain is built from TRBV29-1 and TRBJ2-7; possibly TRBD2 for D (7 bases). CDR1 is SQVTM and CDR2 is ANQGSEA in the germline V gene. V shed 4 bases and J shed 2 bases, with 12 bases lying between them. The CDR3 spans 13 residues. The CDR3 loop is CSVGTGRAYEQYF. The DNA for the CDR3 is TGCAGCGTTGGTACAGGGAGGGCCTACGAGCAGTACTTC.

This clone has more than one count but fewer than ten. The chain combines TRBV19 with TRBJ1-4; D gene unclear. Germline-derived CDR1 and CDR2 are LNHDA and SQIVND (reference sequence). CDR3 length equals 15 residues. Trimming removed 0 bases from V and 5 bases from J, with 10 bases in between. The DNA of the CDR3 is TGTGCCAGTAGTATAGAGAACAGATTGAATGAAAAACTGTTTTTT. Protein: CASSIENRLNEKLFF.

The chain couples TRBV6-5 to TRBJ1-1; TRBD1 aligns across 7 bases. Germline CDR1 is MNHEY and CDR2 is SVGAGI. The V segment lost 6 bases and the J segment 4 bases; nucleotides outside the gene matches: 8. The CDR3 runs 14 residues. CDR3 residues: CASSTDRVATEAFF. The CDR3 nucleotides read TGTGCCAGCAGCACCGACAGGGTGGCCACTGAAGCTTTCTTT.

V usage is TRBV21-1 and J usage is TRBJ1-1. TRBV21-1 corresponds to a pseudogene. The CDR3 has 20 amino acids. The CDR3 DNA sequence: TGTGCCAGCAGTGCGGGTTTACTAAAGGACGGTGGATCGATGAACACTGAAGCTTTCTTT. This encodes CASSAGLLKDGGSMNTEAFF.

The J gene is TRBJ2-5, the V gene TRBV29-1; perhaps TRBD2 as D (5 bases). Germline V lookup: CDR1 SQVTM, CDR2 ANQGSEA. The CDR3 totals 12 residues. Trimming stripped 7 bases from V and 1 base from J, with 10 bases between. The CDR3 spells CSGREAQETQYF. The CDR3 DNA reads TGCAGCGGCCGGGAAGCCCAAGAGACCCAGTACTTC.

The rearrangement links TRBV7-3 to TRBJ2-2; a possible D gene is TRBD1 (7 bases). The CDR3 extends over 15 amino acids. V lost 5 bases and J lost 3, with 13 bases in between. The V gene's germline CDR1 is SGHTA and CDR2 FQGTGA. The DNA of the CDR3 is TGTGCCAGCAGCCGCGGGACAGTATACACCGGGGAGCTGTTTTTT. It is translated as CASSRGTVYTGELFF.

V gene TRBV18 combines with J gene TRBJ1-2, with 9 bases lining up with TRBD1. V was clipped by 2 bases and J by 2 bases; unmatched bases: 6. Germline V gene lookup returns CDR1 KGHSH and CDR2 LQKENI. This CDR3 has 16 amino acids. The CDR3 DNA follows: TGTGCCAGCTCACCATACGACAGGGGGAGGAACTATGGCTACACCTTC. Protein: CASSPYDRGRNYGYTF.

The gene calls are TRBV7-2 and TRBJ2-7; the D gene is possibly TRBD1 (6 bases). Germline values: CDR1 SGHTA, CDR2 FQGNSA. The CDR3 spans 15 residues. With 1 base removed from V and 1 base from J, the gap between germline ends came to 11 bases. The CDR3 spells CASSLVAGDSYEQYF. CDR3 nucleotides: TGTGCCAGCAGCTTAGTTGCAGGGGATTCCTACGAGCAGTACTTC.

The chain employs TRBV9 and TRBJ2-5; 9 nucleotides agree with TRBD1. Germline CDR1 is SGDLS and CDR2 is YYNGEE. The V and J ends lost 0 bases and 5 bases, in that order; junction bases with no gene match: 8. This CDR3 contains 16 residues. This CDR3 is CASSVGGTGWRETQYF. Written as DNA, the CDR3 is TGTGCCAGCAGCGTAGGGGGGACAGGGTGGAGGGAGACCCAGTACTTC.

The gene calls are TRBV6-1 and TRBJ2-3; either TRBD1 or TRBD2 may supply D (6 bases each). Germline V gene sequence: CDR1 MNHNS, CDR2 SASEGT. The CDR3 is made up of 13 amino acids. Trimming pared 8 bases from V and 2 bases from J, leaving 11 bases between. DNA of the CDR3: TGTGCCAGCGGTTGGGGGGCCACAGATACGCAGTATTTT. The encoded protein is CASGWGATDTQYF.

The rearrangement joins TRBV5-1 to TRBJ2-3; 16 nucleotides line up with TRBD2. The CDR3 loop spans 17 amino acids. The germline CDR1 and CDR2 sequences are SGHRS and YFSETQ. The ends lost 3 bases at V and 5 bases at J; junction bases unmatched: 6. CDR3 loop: CASSYGTSGRALDTQYF. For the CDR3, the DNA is TGCGCCAGCAGCTATGGGACTAGCGGGAGGGCCCTAGATACGCAGTATTTT.

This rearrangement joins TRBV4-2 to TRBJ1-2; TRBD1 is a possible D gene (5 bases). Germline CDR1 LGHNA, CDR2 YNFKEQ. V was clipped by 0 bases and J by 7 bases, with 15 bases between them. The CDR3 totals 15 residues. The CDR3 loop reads CASSQDLGERSGYTF. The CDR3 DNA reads TGTGCCAGCAGCCAAGATTTGGGGGAAAGGTCTGGCTACACCTTC.

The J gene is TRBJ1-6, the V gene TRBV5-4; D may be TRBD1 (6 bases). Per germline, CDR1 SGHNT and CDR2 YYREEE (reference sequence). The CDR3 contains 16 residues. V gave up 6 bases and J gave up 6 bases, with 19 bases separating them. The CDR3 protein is CASTDRQAGGNSPLHF. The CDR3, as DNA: TGTGCCAGCACTGATCGACAGGCTGGAGGTAATTCACCCCTCCACTTT.

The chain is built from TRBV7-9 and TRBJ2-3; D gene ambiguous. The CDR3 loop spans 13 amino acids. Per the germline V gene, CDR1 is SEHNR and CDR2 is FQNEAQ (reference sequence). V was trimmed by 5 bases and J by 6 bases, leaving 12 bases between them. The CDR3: CASSRIEDDTQYF. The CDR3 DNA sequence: TGTGCCAGCAGCCGGATCGAGGACGATACGCAGTATTTT.

CDR3 in DNA: TGTGCCAGCAAAACTACCGGGACAGGGAATTCACCCCTCCACTTT. Translation gives CASKTTGTGNSPLHF. The genes are TRBV5-8 and TRBJ1-6, with 9 bases matching TRBD1. Germline V gene lookup returns CDR1 SGHTS and CDR2 YDEGEE. The CDR3 is made up of 15 amino acids. V lost 6 bases and J lost 7; bases outside the gene matches: 8.

The CDR3 protein is CASSSIGEGANGYTF. Written as DNA, the CDR3 is TGTGCCAGCAGCTCCATCGGAGAGGGGGCAAATGGCTACACCTTC. V usage is TRBV7-9 and J usage is TRBJ1-2; TRBD1 aligns across 7 bases. The CDR3 loop spans 15 amino acids. Per germline, CDR1 SEHNR and CDR2 FQNEAQ (reference sequence). Losses at the gene ends were 4 bases for V and 6 bases for J; bases not matched to a gene: 11.